This record covers a single T cell receptor (beta chain). What it binds is unknown. From germline, CDR1 is MNHNY and CDR2 SVGAGI (reference sequence). The CDR3 covers 11 residues. Trimming took off 5 bases at V and 11 bases at J, with 7 bases between the two ends. The entry originates in a study of cytomegalovirus exposure and HLA in healthy donors. PCR involved 60 Vbeta and 13 Jbeta primers. The table came from immunoSEQ multiplex PCR; TCRdb's copy has only in-frame clones and leaves some out. Here the sample spans over 150,000 clones, over 70% being singletons. Study results and limitations: Altogether, about 160 TCR beta chains were recorded as cytomegalovirus-associated. The study assumed roughly uniform donor sequencing depth for presence/absence analyses. After further analysis at a later stage, 16,951 TCR beta sequences were associated with HLA alleles at 0.05 false discovery rate.

The chain joins TRBV6-6 to TRBJ1-6; D perhaps matches TRBD1 (6 bases). The specimen was PBMCs. This clonotype originated in a man aged 18 to 29 in good health and CMV-seropositive. CDR3 nucleotides: TGTGCCAGCAGTGACAGGACACCCCTCCACTTT. Amino acid sequence: CASSDRTPLHF.